Each of the 15 T cell receptor beta chains below was sequenced from the same sample in a study of regulatory T cells in long-lasting Graves disease. As for time point: persistent/refractory GD, antithyroid drugs over 5 years with positive TRAb. Extracted PBMC RNA gave rise to the TCR library. CDR3 regions were amplified by Arm-PCR using iRepertoire HTBI primers to build TCR beta libraries. MiXCR, applied by TCRdb to the multiplex PCR reads, yields one record per CDR3 protein. The profile covers 400,000 to 500,000 distinct CDR3 sequences, with roughly 21% appearing a single time and approximately 15% taken by the ten largest. The specimen was peripheral blood mononuclear cells (PBMCs), collected when the disease was refractory, from a patient treated with antithyroid drugs. These receptors were taken from a female donor with Graves disease.

This clonotype came up many times. The chain joins TRBV28 to TRBJ2-7, with TRBD1 as a possible D gene (6 bases). V lost 6 bases, J lost 3 bases, and 15 bases lay in between. The CDR3 covers 14 residues. Germline lookup yields CDR1 MDHEN and CDR2 SYDVKM. Here the CDR3 DNA reads TGTGCCAGCAGCCTCGGACAGAGCCGCTACGAGCAGTACTTC. Protein product: CASSLGQSRYEQYF.

This clonotype showed up many times. The chain has TRBV19 and TRBJ2-7; 9 bases fit TRBD1. Trimming cost V 11 bases and J 5 bases; bases outside gene matches: 19. Germline CDR1 LNHDA, CDR2 SQIVND (reference sequence). This CDR3 has 16 amino acids. The CDR3 is CAPTPFCPGQGDEQYF. CDR3 coding DNA: TGTGCCCCTACGCCTTTTTGTCCGGGACAGGGCGACGAGCAGTACTTC.

The chain uses TRBV7-8 and TRBJ1-6; D gene ambiguous. Trimming stripped 5 bases from V and 14 bases from J, with 16 bases between. The CDR3 extends over 13 amino acids. Germline V lookup: CDR1 SGHVS, CDR2 FQNEAQ. Here the CDR3 DNA reads TGTGCCAGCAGCATCCGGGCCCGTGAGGCCCTCCACTTT. Its protein product is CASSIRAREALHF.

The J gene is TRBJ2-1, the V gene TRBV4-1, with 12 positions matching TRBD1. Germline lookup yields CDR1 MGHRA and CDR2 YSYEKL. J gave up 9 bases and V 0 bases, and 6 bases lay outside the gene matches. The CDR3 covers 16 residues. CDR3 region: CASSQDPGTGGREQFF. For the CDR3, the DNA is TGCGCCAGCAGCCAAGATCCCGGGACAGGGGGCCGTGAGCAGTTCTTC.

In its sample, this clonotype was seen a few times. This chain joins TRBV5-5 and TRBJ1-5, with D uncertain. The V end lost 0 bases, the J end lost 3 bases, and 13 bases lay between the germline ends. The CDR3 is 16 amino acids. The germline V gene encodes CDR1 SGHKS and CDR2 YYEKEE (reference sequence). CDR3 nucleotide sequence: TGTGCCAGCAGCTTGGCCCCGGGCAGCCACAATCAGCCCCAGCATTTT. It specifies CASSLAPGSHNQPQHF.

This clonotype has a handful of counts. The rearrangement uses TRBV29-1 and TRBJ2-7; D is perhaps TRBD1 (6 bases). Trimming cost V 7 bases and J 4 bases, with 14 bases left between them. Germline-derived CDR1 and CDR2 are SQVTM and ANQGSEA. There are 12 residues in the CDR3. CDR3 sequence reads: CSGGEGGYEQYF. CDR3 in DNA: TGCAGCGGGGGTGAAGGGGGATACGAGCAGTACTTC.

In its sample, this clonotype was seen a few times. This chain uses TRBV2 with TRBJ2-1; 11 bases are shared with TRBD2. The CDR3 is made up of 14 amino acids. V shed 9 bases, J shed 8 bases, and the junction held 9 bases outside the gene matches. The germline gives CDR1 SNHLY, CDR2 FYNNEI. The CDR3 sequence is CASARTSGFYEQFF. The CDR3 nucleotides are TGTGCCAGTGCTCGGACTAGCGGGTTCTATGAGCAGTTCTTC.

On this clonotype itself: At one boundary the junction diverges from the germline segment, which might be a read error. The V and J genes are TRBV4-1 and TRBJ1-1; D might be TRBD1 (6 bases). Germline CDR1 is MGHRA and CDR2 is YSYEKL. The CDR3 has 15 residues. CDR3 in DNA: TGTGCCAGCAGCCAAGATGCGGGGGACAAAACTGAAGCTTTCTTT. Its translation is CASSQDAGDKTEAFF.

This clonotype occurred many times. The chain couples TRBV20-1 to TRBJ1-5; 7 bases are shared with TRBD1. With 6 bases clipped from V and 4 bases from J, the junction kept 9 bases outside the gene matches. The CDR3 runs 14 residues. CDR1 is DFQATT, CDR2 SNEGSKA, per germline (reference sequence). The CDR3 is CSALRGGQNQPQHF. The DNA of the CDR3 is TGCAGTGCCCTAAGAGGGGGCCAAAATCAGCCCCAGCATTTT.

This clonotype showed up many times. This chain uses TRBV12-3 or TRBV12-4 with TRBJ1-5; D may be TRBD1 (5 bases). The CDR3 spans 14 residues. V lost 5 bases, J lost 3 bases, and 11 bases lay in between. The CDR3 sequence: CASSNTGNNQPQHF. DNA for the CDR3: TGTGCCAGCAGTAATACAGGAAACAATCAGCCCCAGCATTTT.

This clonotype was recorded at least ten times. The chain uses TRBV30 and TRBJ1-2; D remains unclear. CDR3 size: 12 residues. V shed 3 bases and J shed 7 bases, with 12 bases lying between them. CDR1 GTSNPN and CDR2 SVGIG come from the germline V gene (reference sequence). The CDR3 sequence: CAWRDGRRGYTF. The CDR3, as DNA: TGTGCCTGGAGAGACGGCCGGCGTGGCTACACCTTC.

This clonotype was detected many times. The chain has TRBV2 and TRBJ1-1; D gene unclear. Germline values: CDR1 SNHLY, CDR2 FYNNEI. The CDR3 covers 13 residues. Trimming cost V 6 bases and J 1 base, with 9 bases left between them. Written as DNA, the CDR3 is TGTGCCAGCAGAGCTACTCAGAACACTGAAGCTTTCTTT. Amino acid sequence: CASRATQNTEAFF.

This clonotype showed up many times. The genes are TRBV10-3 and TRBJ2-2; no clear D. Between the trimmed V and J ends, which lost 5 bases and 4 bases, there was a span of 5 bases. The CDR3 runs to 12 residues. The V gene's germline CDR1 is ENHRY and CDR2 SYGVKD. The CDR3 DNA sequence: TGTGCCATCAGTCCTGCCACCGGGGAGCTGTTTTTT. This encodes CAISPATGELFF.

This clonotype was found many times. The chain joins TRBV27 to TRBJ2-2, with 11 bases lining up with TRBD2. V trimming: 3 bases; J trimming: 2 bases; junction bases outside the gene matches: 8. There are 18 residues in the CDR3. Germline V gene data show CDR1 as MNHEY and CDR2 as SMNVEV (reference sequence). CDR3 in amino acids: CASSFLAGGSLNTGELFF. The CDR3 DNA sequence: TGTGCCAGCAGTTTCTTAGCGGGAGGGTCTCTTAACACCGGGGAGCTGTTTTTT.

This clonotype was recorded many times. The rearrangement links TRBV6-1 to TRBJ1-1; D is possibly TRBD1 (5 bases). Germline CDR1 is MNHNS and CDR2 is SASEGT. Between the trimmed V and J ends, which lost 5 bases and 7 bases, there was a span of 8 bases. CDR3 length equals 11 residues. In DNA form, the CDR3 reads TGTGCCAGCAGTAACGGGGGTGAAGCTTTCTTT. It codes for CASSNGGEAFF.